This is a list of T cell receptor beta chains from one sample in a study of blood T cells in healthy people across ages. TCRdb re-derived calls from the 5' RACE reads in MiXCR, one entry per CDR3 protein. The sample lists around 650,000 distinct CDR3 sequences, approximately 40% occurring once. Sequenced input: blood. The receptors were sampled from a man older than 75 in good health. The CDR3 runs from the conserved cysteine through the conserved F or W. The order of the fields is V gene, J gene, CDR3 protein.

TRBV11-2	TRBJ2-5	CASGDRGTETQYF
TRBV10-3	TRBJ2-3	CAIRGQGTDTQYF
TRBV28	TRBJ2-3	CASSWGTGHTDTQYF
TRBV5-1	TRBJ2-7	CASAGTPYEQYF
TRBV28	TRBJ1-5	CASTPGKDRGIGQPQHF
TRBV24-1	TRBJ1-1	CATSDYGYTEAFF
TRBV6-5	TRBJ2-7	CASSYWGAQMGYEQYF
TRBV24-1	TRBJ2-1	CAISQRGGDEQFF
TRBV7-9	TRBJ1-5	CASGPDQPQHF
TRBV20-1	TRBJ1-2	CSAATGINYGYTF
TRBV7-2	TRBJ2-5	CASSLDRRQETQYF
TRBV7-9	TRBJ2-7	CASSPSGPHSYEQYF
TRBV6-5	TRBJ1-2	CASRYDRSRGYTF
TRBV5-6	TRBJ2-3	CATNYGSTDTQYF
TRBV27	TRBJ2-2	CASSLLAGAYGELFF
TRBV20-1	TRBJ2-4	CSASDPESSGAIQYF
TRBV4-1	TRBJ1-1	CASSQSAGQPNTEAFF
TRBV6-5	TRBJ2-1	CASSWRQGEGNEQFF
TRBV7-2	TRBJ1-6	CASSPQSSYNSPLHF
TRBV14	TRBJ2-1	CASSQVFAGGPYNEQFF
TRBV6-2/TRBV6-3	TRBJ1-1	CASSRPTGTHTEAFF
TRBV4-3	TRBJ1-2	CASSGTGIVGYTF
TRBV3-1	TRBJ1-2	CASTRTGVGYTF
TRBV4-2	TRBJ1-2	CASSQARQGSYGYTF
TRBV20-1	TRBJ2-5	CSAQVLPSGGAGETQYF
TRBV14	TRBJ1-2	CASSRQQGEGGYTF
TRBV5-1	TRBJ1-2	CASSLVQGSYGYTF
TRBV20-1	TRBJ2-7	CSARETGGLAEQYF
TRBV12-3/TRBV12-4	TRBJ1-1	CASNPSEGDTEAFF
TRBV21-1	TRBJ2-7	CASSENWAGVSYEQYF